The 25 T cell receptor beta chains given below trace back to one sample, sequenced in a study of metastatic and nonmetastatic thyroid tumors. The entire patient cohort was treatment-naive prior to thyroid surgery. TCRdb re-called clones from the PCR reads using MiXCR. This repertoire shows around 15,000 clones, around 12% found once; its top ten account for roughly 15%. Source material: tumor tissue. The receptor source for this set is a female donor with papillary thyroid cancer or a benign thyroid nodule (not recorded which). Some clones in this sample may be carry-over from other donors' samples.

This clone was detected ten times or more. This chain joins TRBV29-1 and TRBJ2-7, with 12 bases identical to TRBD2. V shed 6 bases and J 1 base; nucleotides not matched to a gene: 4. The CDR3 length is 14 residues. Germline assignment: CDR1 SQVTM and CDR2 ANQGSEA. The chain's CDR3 is CSVAGTSGSYEQYF. In DNA form, the CDR3 reads TGCAGCGTAGCCGGGACTAGCGGGTCCTACGAGCAGTACTTC.

This clone occurred many times. Mismatch with germline at one junction end may stem from a read error. The genes are TRBV5-1 and TRBJ2-1; TRBD2 aligns across 9 bases. The CDR3 has 16 residues. Per germline, CDR1 SGHRS and CDR2 YFSETQ. The CDR3 sequence: CANSLLTSGNYNEQFF. The CDR3 DNA reads as TGCGCCAACAGCTTGTTGACTAGCGGAAATTACAATGAGCAGTTCTTC.

Within the sample, this clone is medium-sized. This sequence joins TRBV4-3 and TRBJ2-7; 10 bases are a match to TRBD1. CDR3 length equals 16 residues. Germline V gives CDR1 LGHNA, CDR2 YSLEER. Trimming removed 0 bases from V and 6 bases from J; junction bases left unmatched: 8. CDR3 region: CASSQELGTGAIEQYF. CDR3 nucleotide sequence: TGCGCCAGCAGCCAAGAACTGGGGACAGGGGCCATCGAGCAGTACTTC.

The table lists this clone with a few counts. The rearrangement links TRBV6-6 to TRBJ2-3; no firm D call. The CDR3 runs 17 residues. Deletions cut 7 bases from V and 6 bases from J, with 26 bases between. Germline-derived CDR1 and CDR2 are MNHNY and SVGAGI (reference sequence). The chain's CDR3 is CASTFRPRGPSRDTQYF. CDR3 DNA sequence: TGTGCCAGCACCTTCCGACCCCGTGGCCCCTCCAGGGATACGCAGTATTTT.

Many counts were recorded for this clone. V and J are TRBV19 and TRBJ1-4; tentative D call: TRBD1 (5 bases). Trimming pared 3 bases from V and 11 bases from J, leaving 16 bases between. Germline loops: CDR1 LNHDA, CDR2 SQIVND (reference sequence). This CDR3 is built from 14 residues. The CDR3: CASSMGGAWKKLFF. The CDR3 DNA follows: TGTGCCAGTAGTATGGGAGGGGCTTGGAAGAAACTGTTTTTT.

There are many counts of this clone. Being one base from a much bigger clone, this may be a read error. Additional DNA sequences in this sample encode the identical CDR3. The V call is TRBV19, the J call TRBJ2-5; tentatively, D is TRBD1 or TRBD2 (5 bases each). CDR3 length: 13 amino acids. Germline lookup yields CDR1 LNHDA and CDR2 SQIVND (reference sequence). As DNA, the CDR3 is TGCGCCAGTAGCCTCCGGGGACGGGAGACCCAGTACTTC. Translation gives CASSLRGRETQYF. Complete variable domain (other parts from reference TRBV19 and TRBJ2-5): DGGITQSPKYLFRKEGQNVTLSCEQNLNHDAMYWYRQDPGQGLRLIYYSQIVNDFQKGDIAEGYSVSREKKESFPLTVTSAQKNPTAFYLCASSLRGRETQYFGPGTRLLVL.

This clone was counted many times. This chain links TRBV7-9 with TRBJ2-5; no reliable D call. The CDR3 runs to 13 residues. CDR1 SEHNR and CDR2 FQNEAQ come from the germline V gene (reference sequence). Trimming removed 5 bases from V and 2 bases from J, with 9 bases in between. CDR3 amino acids: CASSPRQQETQYF. The CDR3, as DNA: TGTGCCAGCAGCCCACGCCAGCAAGAGACCCAGTACTTC. Full variable domain (rest looked up from reference TRBV7-9 and TRBJ2-5): DTGVSQNPRHKITKRGQNVTFRCDPISEHNRLYWYRQTLGQGPEFLTYFQNEAQLEKSRLLSDRFSAERPKGSFSTLEIQRTEQGDSAMYLCASSPRQQETQYFGPGTRLLVL.

At least ten counts were recorded for this clone. The chain employs TRBV15 and TRBJ2-3; a possible D gene is TRBD1 (6 bases). CDR3 size: 15 residues. Germline-derived CDR1 and CDR2 are LNHNV and YYDKDF (reference sequence). V lost 6 bases and J 0 bases, leaving 13 bases between the germline ends. The CDR3 loop reads CATRKNRASTDTQYF. CDR3 nucleotides: TGTGCCACCAGAAAAAACAGGGCTAGCACAGATACGCAGTATTTT. Combining the CDR3 with reference TRBV15 and TRBJ2-3 gives the whole variable domain DAMVIQNPRYQVTQFGKPVTLSCSQTLNHNVMYWYQQKSSQAPKLLFHYYDKDFNNEADTPDNFQSRRPNTSFCFLDIRSPGLGDTAMYLCATRKNRASTDTQYFGPGTRLTVL.

In this sample, this clone turned up a few times. This sequence may be a read error, since a much larger clone differs from it by one base. Other DNA sequences of this sample code for an identical CDR3. The chain couples TRBV29-1 to TRBJ2-7, with D possibly being TRBD2 (6 bases). The CDR3 has 13 amino acids. V dropped 4 bases and J dropped 5 bases, with 15 bases sitting between them. The germline gives CDR1 SQVTM, CDR2 ANQGSEA. The CDR3 DNA is TGCAGCGTTGTCGGATCAAGCGGGCACGAGCAGTACTTC. Translation gives CSVVGSSGHEQYF.

This clone showed up many times. J is TRBJ2-3 and V is TRBV4-1, with 9 bases identical to TRBD1. The trim removed 4 bases at V and 4 bases at J, leaving 12 bases unmatched. The CDR3 covers 17 residues. The germline V gene encodes CDR1 MGHRA and CDR2 YSYEKL. CDR3 in DNA: TGCGCCAGCAGCCGTAGATTCCGGGACAGGGACGCAGATACGCAGTATTTT. It yields the protein CASSRRFRDRDADTQYF.

This clone was observed many times. The rearrangement joins TRBV10-3 to TRBJ2-1, with no clear D. The CDR3 contains 11 residues. Germline loops: CDR1 ENHRY, CDR2 SYGVKD. Trimming cost V 8 bases and J 8 bases, with 10 bases left between them. This chain's CDR3 is CAIGGIDEQFF. The CDR3 nucleotides read TGTGCCATCGGCGGCATCGATGAGCAGTTCTTC.

This clone was seen many times. This chain links TRBV12-3 or TRBV12-4 with TRBJ1-5; D possibly corresponds to TRBD1 (5 bases). With 6 bases removed from V and 6 bases from J, the gap between germline ends came to 15 bases. The CDR3 loop spans 14 amino acids. The DNA for the CDR3 is TGTGCCAGCAGCCCCCGGGGGGGAGGTCAGCCCCAGCATTTT. Amino acid sequence: CASSPRGGGQPQHF.

J is TRBJ2-1 and V is TRBV11-3, with D possibly TRBD2 on 6 matching bases. This CDR3 contains 13 residues. Trimming cost V 3 bases and J 6 bases, with 9 bases left between them. Germline assignment: CDR1 SGHNT and CDR2 YENEEA. In DNA form, the CDR3 reads TGTGCCAGCAGCTTTAGCGGACCCAATGAGCAGTTCTTC. It yields the protein CASSFSGPNEQFF.

The table lists this clone with many counts. A read error may account for a junction end that differs from germline. Distinct nucleotide sequences in the sample also encode this CDR3. The chain links TRBV11-2 to TRBJ1-2; D is possibly TRBD1 (6 bases). The CDR3 contains 14 residues. CDR1 and CDR2 from the germline V gene are SGHAT and FQNNGV. The CDR3 nucleotides are TGCGCCAGCAGCGGGGGCTCTTGGGGGTTGCGCTACACCTTC. This codes for CASSGGSWGLRYTF. Together with reference TRBV11-2 and TRBJ1-2, the CDR3 gives the full variable domain: EAGVAQSPRYKIIEKRQSVAFWCNPISGHATLYWYQQILGQGPKLLIQFQNNGVVDDSQLPKDRFSAERLKGVDSTLKIQPAKLEDSAVYLCASSGGSWGLRYTFGSGTRLTVV.

V is TRBV12-3 or TRBV12-4 and J is TRBJ1-1; 8 positions match TRBD1. This CDR3 contains 13 residues. Trimming took 8 bases from V and 4 from J; bases not matched to a gene: 6. CDR3 sequence reads: CASDQTGGTEAFF. The CDR3 DNA reads as TGTGCCAGCGACCAAACAGGGGGCACTGAAGCTTTCTTT.

The sample holds many counts of this clone. The chain combines TRBV6-1 with TRBJ2-7; D may be TRBD2 (7 bases). Trimming pared 7 bases from V and 7 bases from J, leaving 26 bases between. Per the germline V gene, CDR1 is MNHNS and CDR2 is SASEGT. The CDR3 has 16 residues. CDR3 sequence reads: CASIVGVREGVGEQYF. As DNA, the CDR3 is TGTGCCAGCATAGTTGGTGTAAGGGAGGGGGTCGGGGAGCAGTACTTC.

Many counts were recorded for this clone. The chain employs TRBV6-5 and TRBJ1-4; 10 positions agree with TRBD1. This CDR3 contains 16 residues. Germline-derived CDR1 and CDR2 are MNHEY and SVGAGI. V was pared by 0 bases and J by 8 bases, with 6 bases of the junction left unmatched. The CDR3 here is CASSYSTGTGVEKLFF. CDR3 sequence (DNA): TGTGCCAGCAGTTACTCAACCGGGACAGGGGTGGAAAAACTGTTTTTT.

This clone was picked up many times. The chain links TRBV6-1 to TRBJ1-3; D is ambiguous. V was cut by 6 bases and J by 0 bases, with 18 bases left in between. Germline values: CDR1 MNHNS, CDR2 SASEGT. This CDR3 region has 17 residues. The DNA of the CDR3 is TGTGCCAGCAGATGGGGTCGGGCTTCCCCCTCTGGAAACACCATATATTTT. This sequence encodes CASRWGRASPSGNTIYF.

The table lists this clone with many counts. V usage is TRBV29-1 and J usage is TRBJ1-2; 7 bases line up with TRBD1. With V trimmed by 2 bases and J by 2 bases, 5 bases remained unmatched. The CDR3 extends over 14 amino acids. Germline CDR1 reads SQVTM; CDR2 reads ANQGSEA. CDR3 DNA sequence: TGCAGCGTTGAAATTCCGGACAGGAACTATGGCTACACCTTC. Amino acid sequence: CSVEIPDRNYGYTF.

This clone was observed many times. The V and J genes are TRBV5-1 and TRBJ2-3; 10 bases agree with TRBD2. The CDR3 has 16 residues. Germline assignment: CDR1 SGHRS and CDR2 YFSETQ. The V segment lost 1 base and the J segment 3 bases; nucleotides outside the gene matches: 5. CDR3 protein: CASSLNSGGATDTQYF. The DNA for the CDR3 is TGCGCCAGCAGCTTGAACAGCGGGGGGGCGACAGATACGCAGTATTTT. Together with reference TRBV5-1 and TRBJ2-3, the CDR3 gives the full variable domain: KAGVTQTPRYLIKTRGQQVTLSCSPISGHRSVSWYQQTPGQGLQFLFEYFSETQRNKGNFPGRFSGRQFSNSRSEMNVSTLELGDSALYLCASSLNSGGATDTQYFGPGTRLTVL.

This chain connects TRBV20-1 to TRBJ1-1; maybe TRBD1 (6 bases). This CDR3 has 14 residues. The germline V and J ends were trimmed by 0 bases and 0 bases, with 8 bases remaining between them. The germline V gene encodes CDR1 DFQATT and CDR2 SNEGSKA (reference sequence). For the CDR3, the DNA is TGCAGTGCTAGAGACCAGGGGATGAACACTGAAGCTTTCTTT. Its translation is CSARDQGMNTEAFF.

CDR3 sequence reads: CASSLGHHQETQYF. For the CDR3, the DNA is TGTGCCAGCAGTTTAGGACACCACCAAGAGACCCAGTACTTC. This chain links TRBV12-3 or TRBV12-4 with TRBJ2-5; D is unclear. The V gene lost 1 base and the J gene lost 0 bases, with 6 bases spanning the gap. The CDR3 is 14 amino acids.

This clone was counted many times. The chain joins TRBV6-2 or TRBV6-3 to TRBJ1-2; 10 bases are shared with TRBD1. The V gene's germline CDR1 is MNHEY and CDR2 SVGEGT. The junction had 3 bases not matched to a gene; V was cut back by 2 bases and J by 0 bases. This CDR3 has 16 residues. The CDR3 loop is CASSYGGTGANYGYTF. The CDR3 region has the DNA TGTGCCAGCAGTTACGGAGGGACAGGGGCTAACTATGGCTACACCTTC.

This clone was counted at least ten times. The CDR3 here is CSASRFGRGDQETQYF. The CDR3 nucleotides are TGCAGTGCTAGTCGGTTCGGTAGGGGCGATCAAGAGACCCAGTACTTC. The rearrangement joins TRBV20-1 to TRBJ2-5; the D gene is possibly TRBD1 (5 bases). CDR1 and CDR2 from the germline V gene are DFQATT and SNEGSKA (reference sequence). The CDR3 consists of 16 residues. The ends were cut back, 3 bases at V and 2 bases at J, with 19 bases in the middle.

This clone appeared many times. J is TRBJ1-4 and V is TRBV20-1; no clear D. The CDR3 is 14 residues long. The V end lost 0 bases, the J end lost 7 bases, and 12 bases lay between the germline ends. Germline CDR1 is DFQATT and CDR2 is SNEGSKA (reference sequence). The CDR3 nucleotides are TGCAGTGCTAGAGATGTTCATCATAGTGAAAAACTGTTTTTT. It yields the protein CSARDVHHSEKLFF.